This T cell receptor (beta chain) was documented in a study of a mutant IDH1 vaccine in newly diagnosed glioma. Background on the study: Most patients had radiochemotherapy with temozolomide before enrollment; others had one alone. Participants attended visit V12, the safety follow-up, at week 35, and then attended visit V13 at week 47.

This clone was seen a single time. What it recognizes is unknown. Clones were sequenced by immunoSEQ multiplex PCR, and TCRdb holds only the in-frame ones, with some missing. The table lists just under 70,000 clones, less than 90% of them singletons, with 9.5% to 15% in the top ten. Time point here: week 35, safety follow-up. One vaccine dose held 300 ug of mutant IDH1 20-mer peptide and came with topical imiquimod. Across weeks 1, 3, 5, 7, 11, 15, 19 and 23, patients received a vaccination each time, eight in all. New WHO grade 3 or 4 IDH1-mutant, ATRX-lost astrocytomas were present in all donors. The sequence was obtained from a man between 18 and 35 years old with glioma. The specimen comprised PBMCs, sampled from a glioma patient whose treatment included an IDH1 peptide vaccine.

The DNA for the CDR3 is TGTGCCAGCAGAGTCGGCCCCGCCGGGTCCGGGGAGCTGTTTTTT. Translation: CASRVGPAGSGELFF. This sequence joins TRBV28 and TRBJ2-2, with no clear D. Per the germline V gene, CDR1 is MDHEN and CDR2 is SYDVKM. The CDR3 has 15 residues. V lost 6 bases and J 6 bases, leaving 17 bases between the germline ends.